The next 30 T cell receptor beta chains were all read from a single sample in a study of neurological immune-mediated disorders. TCRdb recomputed calls from the 5' RACE reads with MiXCR, one row per CDR3 protein. The sample holds about 120,000 distinct CDR3 sequences, about 3.2% seen once. The specimen sequenced was PBMCs. Receptor source: a woman in her twenties or thirties with multiple sclerosis.

This clonotype appeared many times. The chain couples TRBV12-3 or TRBV12-4 to TRBJ2-1; D gene ambiguous. CDR3 length: 18 amino acids. With 5 bases removed from V and 4 bases from J, the gap between germline ends came to 24 bases. This chain's CDR3 is CASSPRTTSTPLYNEQFF. In DNA form, the CDR3 reads TGTGCCAGCAGTCCCCGAACCACCTCTACCCCCCTTTACAATGAGCAGTTCTTC.

The chain uses TRBV6-2 or TRBV6-3 and TRBJ2-2; the D is unclear. The CDR3 runs to 15 residues. The germline gives CDR1 MNHEY, CDR2 SVGEGT. Deletions cut 7 bases from V and 6 bases from J, with 18 bases between. DNA of the CDR3: TGTGCCAGCAACCCAACACCGGCGGACGCCGGGGAGCTGTTTTTT. Amino acid sequence: CASNPTPADAGELFF.

This clonotype was observed many times. The V gene is TRBV27, the J gene TRBJ2-5; a possible D gene is TRBD2 (6 bases). This CDR3 is 15 amino acids long. V was trimmed by 6 bases and J by 1 base, leaving 15 bases between them. Germline CDR1 is MNHEY and CDR2 is SMNVEV (reference sequence). The DNA of the CDR3 is TGTGCCAGCAGCGTTAGCGGTATTATCCAAGAGACCCAGTACTTC. This sequence encodes CASSVSGIIQETQYF.

This clonotype was observed at least ten times. The chain has TRBV20-1 and TRBJ1-5; D unresolved. Germline values: CDR1 DFQATT, CDR2 SNEGSKA (reference sequence). The CDR3 runs to 12 residues. V shed 6 bases and J shed 4 bases, with 10 bases lying between them. The CDR3 sequence: CSAGGKNQPQHF. In DNA form, the CDR3 reads TGCAGTGCGGGTGGGAAAAATCAGCCCCAGCATTTT.

This clonotype was detected many times. The gene calls are TRBV29-1 and TRBJ1-2; D call uncertain. The CDR3 contains 11 residues. V was shortened by 7 bases and J by 5 bases, with 11 bases between the two germline ends. The V gene's germline CDR1 is SQVTM and CDR2 ANQGSEA. CDR3 DNA: TGCAGCGACCGAGGGAGGTATGGCTACACCTTC. Translated, it gives CSDRGRYGYTF.

Worth noting for this clonotype: A read error may be the cause here, since a much bigger clone is one base away. J is TRBJ1-4 and V is TRBV7-9; the D gene is possibly TRBD1 (5 bases). V was cut by 5 bases and J by 8 bases, with 9 bases left in between. The CDR3 extends over 12 amino acids. Germline loops: CDR1 SEHNR, CDR2 FQNEAQ (reference sequence). This CDR3 is CASSDHREKLFF. CDR3 in DNA: TGTGCCAGCAGCGATCACAGGGAAAAACTGTTTTTT.

This clonotype has a count of ten or more. The rearrangement uses TRBV27 and TRBJ1-1, with D hard to call. V lost 4 bases and J lost 0, with 6 bases in between. This CDR3 has 13 amino acids. CDR1 and CDR2 from the germline V gene are MNHEY and SMNVEV (reference sequence). The CDR3 region is CASSYRMNTEAFF. The CDR3 DNA is TGTGCCAGCAGTTACCGGATGAACACTGAAGCTTTCTTT.

This clonotype was found many times. The V and J genes are TRBV7-9 and TRBJ2-1, with D maybe TRBD2 (6 bases). The CDR3 runs 16 residues. Germline V lookup: CDR1 SEHNR, CDR2 FQNEAQ (reference sequence). Trimming cost V 5 bases and J 4 bases, with 18 bases left between them. CDR3 sequence (DNA): TGTGCCAGCAGCCCCTCTCTCGGGAGCGTTTACAATGAGCAGTTCTTC. Protein product: CASSPSLGSVYNEQFF.

This clonotype was seen repeatedly, ten times or more. The CDR3 spells CASSPRSARDSPLHF. In DNA form, the CDR3 reads TGTGCCAGCAGTCCCAGGTCAGCCCGGGATTCACCCCTCCACTTT. The chain uses TRBV2 and TRBJ1-6; D is uncertain. Germline-derived CDR1 and CDR2 are SNHLY and FYNNEI. The CDR3 is made up of 15 amino acids. V lost 5 bases and J 8 bases, leaving 16 bases between the germline ends.

In its sample, this clonotype was seen many times. The chain couples TRBV5-1 to TRBJ1-3; 8 positions agree with TRBD1. Germline lookup yields CDR1 SGHRS and CDR2 YFSETQ. J was trimmed by 3 bases and V by 4 bases; bases with no gene match: 3. The CDR3 is 14 amino acids. CDR3 nucleotides: TGCGCCAGCAGCCAAGACAGGGGTGGAAACACCATATATTTT. It is translated as CASSQDRGGNTIYF.

This clonotype was found many times. The V call is TRBV5-5, the J call TRBJ2-5; no clear D. Germline V gives CDR1 SGHKS, CDR2 YYEKEE (reference sequence). CDR3 size: 13 residues. V lost 4 bases and J lost 3, with 10 bases in between. Here the CDR3 reads CASSEGVEETQYF. Written as DNA, the CDR3 is TGTGCCAGCAGCGAAGGAGTTGAAGAGACCCAGTACTTC. The whole variable domain, remainder taken from reference TRBV5-5 and TRBJ2-5, is DAGVTQSPTHLIKTRGQQVTLRCSPISGHKSVSWYQQVLGQGPQFIFQYYEKEERGRGNFPDRFSARQFPNYSSELNVNALLLGDSALYLCASSEGVEETQYFGPGTRLLVL.

This clonotype was found many times. The CDR3 reads CSARPAAGDHQPQHF. CDR3 sequence (DNA): TGCAGTGCTAGGCCGGCCGCGGGGGATCATCAGCCCCAGCATTTT. The chain employs TRBV20-1 and TRBJ1-5, with TRBD1 as a possible D gene (5 bases). Trimming left V 3 bases short and J 5 bases short, with 17 bases between. The CDR3 has 15 amino acids. Germline V CDR1 and CDR2: DFQATT, SNEGSKA (reference sequence).

This clonotype was seen repeatedly, ten times or more. The chain joins TRBV12-3 or TRBV12-4 to TRBJ1-2, with D perhaps matching TRBD1 (5 bases). This CDR3 contains 12 residues. Trimming shortened V by 2 bases and J by 6 bases, and 7 bases separated the two germline ends. CDR3 nucleotide sequence: TGTGCCAGCAGTTTAAGACAGCATGGCTACACCTTC. Its protein is CASSLRQHGYTF.

The table lists this clonotype with many counts. This rearrangement joins TRBV5-1 to TRBJ2-5; D is uncertain. Deletions cut 1 base from V and 2 bases from J, with 9 bases between. There are 14 residues in the CDR3. Germline V gene sequence: CDR1 SGHRS, CDR2 YFSETQ. The CDR3 region has the DNA TGCGCCAGCAGCTTGCACCATGTTCAAGAGACCCAGTACTTC. Translated, it gives CASSLHHVQETQYF.

Many counts were recorded for this clonotype. The CDR3 nucleotides are TGTGCCAGCAGCTGGGGGGTAGACTATCACGAGCAGTACTTC. Amino acids: CASSWGVDYHEQYF. The gene calls are TRBV5-5 and TRBJ2-7, with a weak D call TRBD2 (6 bases). Deletions cut 3 bases from V and 5 bases from J, with 15 bases between. This CDR3 region has 14 residues. Germline V lookup: CDR1 SGHKS, CDR2 YYEKEE (reference sequence).

This clonotype was found a few times. A read error is possible here, since a much larger clone lies one base away. The V and J genes are TRBV7-9 and TRBJ2-7; TRBD1 aligns across 8 bases. Germline lookup yields CDR1 SEHNR and CDR2 FQNEAQ (reference sequence). Trimming took 8 bases from V and 7 from J; bases not matched to a gene: 13. The CDR3 is 14 amino acids. CDR3: CASGGQVGEEEQYF. CDR3 bases: TGTGCCAGCGGGGGACAGGTGGGCGAGGAAGAGCAGTACTTC.

This clonotype was counted many times. The chain uses TRBV20-1 and TRBJ2-5; 7 bases align to TRBD2. Germline-derived CDR1 and CDR2 are DFQATT and SNEGSKA (reference sequence). The CDR3 length is 14 residues. The V segment lost 1 base and the J segment 5 bases; nucleotides outside the gene matches: 7. CDR3 in DNA: TGCAGTGCTAGAGGGGCGGGAGCGGGTGAGACCCAGTACTTC. Its protein product is CSARGAGAGETQYF.

At least ten counts were recorded for this clonotype. This chain joins TRBV7-2 and TRBJ2-1, with D possibly TRBD1 on 6 matching bases. The germline V gene encodes CDR1 SGHTA and CDR2 FQGNSA. The CDR3 runs to 13 residues. Between the trimmed V and J ends, which lost 5 bases and 10 bases, there was a span of 15 bases. The CDR3 region has the DNA TGTGCCAGCAGCCCCCCAGGGGCTTACGAGCAGTTCTTC. Protein: CASSPPGAYEQFF.

This clonotype has ten or more counts. The chain employs TRBV5-1 and TRBJ2-1, with D possibly TRBD2 on 6 matching bases. V lost 0 bases to trimming and J lost 8 bases, with 18 bases between them. The CDR3 runs 16 residues. From germline, CDR1 is SGHRS and CDR2 YFSETQ. DNA for the CDR3: TGCGCCAGCAGCTTGGTGTCGGGAGCTATCGCAGATGAGCAGTTCTTC. Protein: CASSLVSGAIADEQFF.

With respect to this clonotype: This clone may be a read error of a much larger clone one base away. The gene calls are TRBV4-2 and TRBJ2-1, with D maybe TRBD1 (5 bases). V lost 1 base, J lost 6 bases, and 7 bases lay in between. Germline V CDR1 and CDR2: LGHNA, YNFKEQ. CDR3 length: 13 residues. The CDR3 reads CASSQAGPNEQFF. CDR3 coding DNA: TGTGCCAGCAGCCAAGCAGGGCCCAATGAGCAGTTCTTC.

This clonotype showed up many times. The V gene is TRBV20-1, the J gene TRBJ2-1; D unclear. V lost 3 bases and J 4 bases, leaving 13 bases between the germline ends. The CDR3 spans 14 residues. Looked up from germline, CDR1 is DFQATT and CDR2 is SNEGSKA (reference sequence). CDR3 nucleotide sequence: TGCAGTGCTAGTGTTAGTCCCCTTTACAATGAGCAGTTCTTC. This gives the protein CSASVSPLYNEQFF.

The chain joins TRBV3-1 to TRBJ1-3; D gene ambiguous. There are 14 residues in the CDR3. The germline V and J ends were trimmed by 2 bases and 7 bases, with 12 bases remaining between them. Germline CDR1 LGHDT, CDR2 YNNKEL (reference sequence). The CDR3 DNA reads as TGTGCCAGCAGCCAATATGGGGTCAGGAACACCATATATTTT. This translates into CASSQYGVRNTIYF. The full variable domain, with the rest looked up from reference TRBV3-1 and TRBJ1-3, is DTAVSQTPKYLVTQMGNDKSIKCEQNLGHDTMYWYKQDSKKFLKIMFSYNNKELIINETVPNRFSPKSPDKAHLNLHINSLELGDSAVYFCASSQYGVRNTIYFGEGSWLTVV.

This clonotype has ten or more counts. V and J are TRBV5-6 and TRBJ2-3, with D possibly being TRBD2 (6 bases). This CDR3 comprises 14 residues. Trimming took 4 bases from V and 4 from J, leaving 13 bases between them. CDR1 is SGHDT, CDR2 YYEEEE, per germline. CDR3 amino acids: CASSPPGVPDTQYF. In nucleotides, the CDR3 is TGTGCCAGCAGCCCTCCGGGAGTACCAGATACGCAGTATTTT.

This clonotype has a count of ten or more. This chain joins TRBV7-8 and TRBJ2-7; 7 bases map to TRBD1. After removal of 4 bases from V and 0 bases from J, the junction contained 6 bases not matched to a gene. Looked up from germline, CDR1 is SGHVS and CDR2 is FQNEAQ. CDR3 length: 15 amino acids. Here the CDR3 DNA reads TGTGCCAGCAGCTCCAAAGACAGGGACTCCTACGAGCAGTACTTC. Translated: CASSSKDRDSYEQYF.

About this clonotype itself: A much larger clone differs by one base, so this may be a read error. The chain uses TRBV7-7 and TRBJ2-1; 7 bases are shared with TRBD1. The germline V gene encodes CDR1 SSHAT and CDR2 FNYEAQ (reference sequence). The CDR3 spans 14 residues. The ends lost 1 base at V and 12 bases at J; junction bases unmatched: 9. CDR3 coding DNA: TGTGCCAGCAGCTTAGGGGACAGCCCCATGGCGCAGTTCTTC. Its protein product is CASSLGDSPMAQFF.

The table lists this clonotype with many counts. The rearrangement joins TRBV12-3 or TRBV12-4 to TRBJ1-2; D unresolved. The V and J ends lost 6 bases and 4 bases respectively, with 12 bases between them. The CDR3 length is 13 residues. The CDR3 bases are TGTGCCAGCAGCCCAAGGGCGCCCTATGGCTACACCTTC. It is translated as CASSPRAPYGYTF.

This clonotype was observed many times. The chain recombines TRBV20-1 with TRBJ1-2; maybe TRBD1 (5 bases). Germline V CDR1 and CDR2: DFQATT, SNEGSKA (reference sequence). Trimming stripped 0 bases from V and 5 bases from J, with 13 bases between. This CDR3 spans 14 amino acids. CDR3 nucleotides: TGCAGTGCTAGAGATGGGACCTTTGGGTATGGCTACACCTTC. It codes for CSARDGTFGYGYTF.

This clonotype showed up many times. The chain combines TRBV6-5 with TRBJ2-3, with 7 positions matching TRBD1. In germline, CDR1 is MNHEY, CDR2 SVGAGI. The CDR3 length is 15 residues. With V trimmed by 2 bases and J by 3 bases, 5 bases remained unmatched. The CDR3 loop reads CASSYTGALTDTQYF. The CDR3 DNA follows: TGTGCCAGCAGTTACACAGGGGCCTTAACAGATACGCAGTATTTT.

This clonotype occurred many times. The chain has TRBV7-8 and TRBJ1-1; D is uncertain. The V gene lost 8 bases and the J gene lost 0 bases, with 16 bases spanning the gap. This CDR3 contains 15 residues. Germline values: CDR1 SGHVS, CDR2 FQNEAQ. The CDR3 DNA reads as TGTGCCAGCTCAAAGGCAGTAACGATGAACACTGAAGCTTTCTTT. As protein: CASSKAVTMNTEAFF.

In this sample, this clonotype turned up many times. This chain links TRBV18 with TRBJ2-1; D tentatively fits TRBD1 or TRBD2 (5 bases each). Germline-derived CDR1 and CDR2 are KGHSH and LQKENI. The length of the CDR3 is 15 residues. The V end was cut by 4 bases, the J end by 6 bases, with 16 bases between. The CDR3 loop is CASSRFTGGGNEQFF. The DNA for the CDR3 is TGTGCCAGCTCACGCTTCACGGGTGGGGGCAATGAGCAGTTCTTC.